The rows below give T cell receptor beta chains drawn from one sample of a study of CD8 T cells in ankylosing spondylitis. TCRdb itself ran the 5' RACE reads through MiXCR, one entry per CDR3 protein. The table lists a few hundred thousand distinct CDR3 sequences, around 22% of them singletons, with about a sixth in the top ten. Sequencing used blood, either unsorted or a sorted T cell fraction (not recorded which). These receptors came from a male donor with ankylosing spondylitis. Both conserved end residues are part of each CDR3. Each record gives: J gene, V gene, clone size, D gene, CDR3 length, CDR3 protein, CDR3 DNA. A D gene is named only where the DNA matches it firmly. The listing skips clone size in some rows; elsewhere it reads once, few, many or a size class.

j_gene: TRBJ2-2; v_gene: TRBV3-1; abundance: .; d_gene: .; len: 16; CDR3aa: CASSQALLAYTGELFF; CDR3nt: TGTGCCAGCAGCCAAGCTCTTCTAGCGTACACCGGGGAGCTGTTTTTT
j_gene: TRBJ2-1; v_gene: TRBV25-1; abundance: .; d_gene: TRBD2; len: 19; CDR3aa: CASSEWGRTSGTSYNEQFF; CDR3nt: TGTGCCAGCAGTGAATGGGGGCGGACTAGCGGGACGTCCTACAATGAGCAGTTCTTC
j_gene: TRBJ1-6; v_gene: TRBV7-2; abundance: .; d_gene: .; len: 14; CDR3aa: CASSLAGFGSPLHF; CDR3nt: TGTGCCAGCAGCTTAGCAGGGTTCGGTTCACCCCTCCACTTT
j_gene: TRBJ2-2; v_gene: TRBV29-1; abundance: many; d_gene: TRBD2; len: 16; CDR3aa: CSVRTSGRKNTGELFF; CDR3nt: TGCAGCGTCCGGACTAGCGGGAGGAAGAACACCGGGGAGCTGTTTTTT
j_gene: TRBJ2-7; v_gene: TRBV3-1; abundance: many; d_gene: .; len: 14; CDR3aa: CASSQEWSYYEQYF; CDR3nt: TGTGCCAGCAGCCAAGAGTGGAGTTACTACGAGCAGTACTTC
j_gene: TRBJ2-1; v_gene: TRBV7-9; abundance: .; d_gene: TRBD2; len: 16; CDR3aa: CASSQTSGRGENEQFF; CDR3nt: TGTGCCAGCAGCCAGACTAGCGGGAGAGGTGAGAATGAGCAGTTCTTC
j_gene: TRBJ2-7; v_gene: TRBV7-9; abundance: .; d_gene: .; len: 11; CDR3aa: CASSDYYEQYF; CDR3nt: TGTGCCAGCAGCGACTACTACGAGCAGTACTTC
j_gene: TRBJ2-7; v_gene: TRBV5-1; abundance: few; d_gene: .; len: 15; CDR3aa: CASSPGGGTAYEQYF; CDR3nt: TGCGCCAGCAGCCCGGGAGGTGGGACAGCCTACGAGCAGTACTTC
j_gene: TRBJ2-4; v_gene: TRBV20-1; abundance: few; d_gene: .; len: 17; CDR3aa: CSALTGWVGGAKNIQYF; CDR3nt: TGCAGTGCCCTTACCGGGTGGGTTGGGGGAGCCAAAAACATTCAGTACTTC
j_gene: TRBJ2-7; v_gene: TRBV27; abundance: .; d_gene: .; len: 15; CDR3aa: CASSLRQVSSYEQYF; CDR3nt: TGTGCCAGCAGTTTAAGGCAGGTTTCCTCCTACGAGCAGTACTTC
j_gene: TRBJ2-7; v_gene: TRBV5-1; abundance: .; d_gene: .; len: 16; CDR3aa: CASSLVQGLSSYEQYF; CDR3nt: TGCGCCAGCAGCTTGGTCCAGGGTCTCTCTTCCTACGAGCAGTACTTC
j_gene: TRBJ2-7; v_gene: TRBV6-2/TRBV6-3; abundance: few; d_gene: .; len: 14; CDR3aa: CASSEAGLPYEQYF; CDR3nt: TGTGCCAGCAGCGAGGCAGGGTTACCCTACGAGCAGTACTTC
j_gene: TRBJ2-1; v_gene: TRBV7-3; abundance: few; d_gene: TRBD2; len: 16; CDR3aa: CASSLAGQSSYNEQFF; CDR3nt: TGTGCCAGCAGCCTAGCGGGACAGAGCTCCTACAATGAGCAGTTCTTC
j_gene: TRBJ2-5; v_gene: TRBV12-5; abundance: .; d_gene: TRBD1; len: 14; CDR3aa: CASGSYRDRGRQYF; CDR3nt: TGTGCTAGTGGTTCTTACCGGGACAGAGGTCGACAGTACTTC
j_gene: TRBJ2-5; v_gene: TRBV20-1; abundance: .; d_gene: .; len: 14; CDR3aa: CSATLTGVEETQYF; CDR3nt: TGCAGTGCAACCCTAACGGGAGTGGAAGAGACCCAGTACTTC
j_gene: TRBJ1-1; v_gene: TRBV9; abundance: .; d_gene: .; len: 12; CDR3aa: CASSPTETEAFF; CDR3nt: TGTGCCAGCAGCCCTACCGAGACTGAAGCTTTCTTT
j_gene: TRBJ2-5; v_gene: TRBV29-1; abundance: .; d_gene: TRBD2; len: 13; CDR3aa: CSVGIAGGETQYF; CDR3nt: TGCAGCGTTGGAATAGCGGGAGGAGAGACCCAGTACTTC
j_gene: TRBJ2-2; v_gene: TRBV18; abundance: .; d_gene: TRBD1; len: 16; CDR3aa: CASSLGQGDNTGELFF; CDR3nt: TGTGCCAGCTCACTAGGACAGGGGGACAACACCGGGGAGCTGTTTTTT
j_gene: TRBJ1-4; v_gene: TRBV6-5; abundance: .; d_gene: .; len: 15; CDR3aa: CASSSHGGFDEKLFF; CDR3nt: TGTGCCAGCAGTTCCCACGGGGGCTTCGATGAAAAACTGTTTTTT
j_gene: TRBJ1-6; v_gene: TRBV6-5; abundance: few; d_gene: .; len: 15; CDR3aa: CASSWDQEGDSPLHF; CDR3nt: TGTGCCAGCAGTTGGGACCAAGAAGGGGATTCACCCCTCCACTTT
j_gene: TRBJ2-4; v_gene: TRBV10-3; abundance: .; d_gene: .; len: 16; CDR3aa: CAISESLTLAKNIQYF; CDR3nt: TGTGCCATCAGTGAGTCGCTGACCTTAGCCAAAAACATTCAGTACTTC
j_gene: TRBJ2-1; v_gene: TRBV7-3; abundance: .; d_gene: TRBD2; len: 15; CDR3aa: CASSTFAGGRNEQFF; CDR3nt: TGTGCCAGCAGCACCTTTGCGGGAGGGAGGAATGAGCAGTTCTTC
j_gene: TRBJ2-7; v_gene: TRBV20-1; abundance: few; d_gene: .; len: 15; CDR3aa: CSALFPRGTAYEQYF; CDR3nt: TGCAGTGCTCTCTTTCCTCGCGGGACAGCCTACGAGCAGTACTTC
j_gene: TRBJ2-7; v_gene: TRBV7-9; abundance: once; d_gene: TRBD2; len: 15; CDR3aa: CASSLTLAEGGEQYF; CDR3nt: TGTGCCAGCAGCTTGACGCTAGCGGAGGGAGGGGAGCAGTACTTC
j_gene: TRBJ2-2; v_gene: TRBV5-1; abundance: .; d_gene: TRBD1; len: 16; CDR3aa: CASSLAWDSSVLELFF; CDR3nt: TGCGCCAGCAGCTTGGCCTGGGACAGCTCAGTATTGGAGCTGTTTTTT
j_gene: TRBJ2-3; v_gene: TRBV29-1; abundance: .; d_gene: TRBD2; len: 14; CDR3aa: CSVAGLAEITTQYF; CDR3nt: TGCAGCGTGGCGGGACTAGCGGAGATTACTACGCAGTATTTT
j_gene: TRBJ2-1; v_gene: TRBV27; abundance: .; d_gene: .; len: 15; CDR3aa: CASSLAYRNYNEQFF; CDR3nt: TGTGCCAGCAGCTTGGCGTACAGGAACTACAATGAGCAGTTCTTC
j_gene: TRBJ1-2; v_gene: TRBV25-1; abundance: few; d_gene: .; len: 17; CDR3aa: CASSPSRGVRADYGYTF; CDR3nt: TGTGCCAGCAGTCCCTCAAGGGGGGTGAGGGCAGACTATGGCTACACCTTC
j_gene: TRBJ2-2; v_gene: TRBV12-3/TRBV12-4; abundance: few; d_gene: TRBD1; len: 17; CDR3aa: CASSPESDRGRTGELFF; CDR3nt: TGTGCCAGCAGTCCCGAATCCGACAGGGGAAGGACCGGGGAGCTGTTTTTT
j_gene: TRBJ2-1; v_gene: TRBV29-1; abundance: few; d_gene: .; len: 15; CDR3aa: CSVDGEKSSYNEQFF; CDR3nt: TGCAGCGTTGACGGGGAAAAGAGCTCCTACAATGAGCAGTTCTTC
j_gene: TRBJ2-3; v_gene: TRBV20-1; abundance: few; d_gene: TRBD2; len: 14; CDR3aa: CSATIAGVADTQYF; CDR3nt: TGCAGTGCTACAATAGCGGGAGTAGCAGATACGCAGTATTTT
j_gene: TRBJ2-3; v_gene: TRBV14; abundance: .; d_gene: TRBD1; len: 16; CDR3aa: CASSQLRQGFTDTQYF; CDR3nt: TGTGCCAGCAGCCAATTGAGACAGGGATTTACAGATACGCAGTATTTT
j_gene: TRBJ1-6; v_gene: TRBV12-3/TRBV12-4; abundance: few; d_gene: .; len: 14; CDR3aa: CASSYWGFNSPLHF; CDR3nt: TGTGCCAGCAGTTATTGGGGCTTCAATTCACCCCTCCACTTT
j_gene: TRBJ1-1; v_gene: TRBV19; abundance: few; d_gene: TRBD1; len: 12; CDR3aa: CASSIWDSEAFF; CDR3nt: TGTGCCAGTAGCATATGGGACAGCGAAGCTTTCTTT
j_gene: TRBJ2-1; v_gene: TRBV7-3; abundance: few; d_gene: TRBD1; len: 16; CDR3aa: CASSLAGTGNPHEQFF; CDR3nt: TGTGCCAGCAGCTTAGCCGGGACAGGGAATCCCCATGAGCAGTTCTTC
j_gene: TRBJ1-6; v_gene: TRBV30; abundance: .; d_gene: .; len: 13; CDR3aa: CAWSRRMNSPLHF; CDR3nt: TGTGCCTGGAGTAGACGGATGAATTCACCCCTCCACTTT
j_gene: TRBJ2-7; v_gene: TRBV7-3; abundance: .; d_gene: .; len: 14; CDR3aa: CASSPGVSSYEQYF; CDR3nt: TGTGCCAGCAGTCCAGGGGTTAGCTCCTACGAGCAGTACTTC
j_gene: TRBJ2-2; v_gene: TRBV5-1; abundance: .; d_gene: .; len: 15; CDR3aa: CASSRDTVISGELFF; CDR3nt: TGCGCCAGCAGCAGAGACACGGTTATATCCGGGGAGCTGTTTTTT
j_gene: TRBJ2-3; v_gene: TRBV24-1; abundance: many; d_gene: .; len: 14; CDR3aa: CATSDLIDTDTQYF; CDR3nt: TGTGCCACCAGTGATTTGATAGATACAGATACGCAGTATTTT